These T cell receptor beta chains were read from a single sample in a study of patients and donors after allogeneic stem cell transplantation. TCRdb recomputed calls from the RT-PCR reads with MiXCR, one row per CDR3 protein. The sample lists about a million distinct CDR3 sequences, under 20% occurring once. Sequenced sample: blood, either unsorted or a sorted T cell fraction (not recorded which). Receptors originate from a human donor who was either an allogeneic HSCT recipient or a stem cell or donor lymphocyte infusion donor (not recorded which). It is not recorded whose cells these are; they may come from a transplant donor. Both conserved end residues are part of each CDR3. D genes are given only for firm matches. Rows give clone size only sometimes, using once, few, many, or a class for an expanded clone.

>.|.|TRBV7-9|TRBJ2-7|12
CASSLRDMGVDF
TGTGCCAGCAGCTTAAGGGACATGGGAGTGGACTTC
>TRBD2|.|TRBV5-1|TRBJ2-3|15
CASSLISGGPDTQYF
TGCGCCAGCAGCTTGATTAGCGGGGGTCCCGATACGCAGTATTTT
>.|few|TRBV6-1|TRBJ1-2|13
CASSRGAASGYTF
TGTGCCAGCAGCCGGGGGGCCGCAAGTGGCTACACCTTC
>TRBD1|.|TRBV4-2|TRBJ2-2|19
CASSPRDWGQGKNTGELFF
TGTGCCAGCAGCCCCCGAGATTGGGGACAGGGGAAGAACACCGGGGAGCTGTTTTTT
>.|.|TRBV27|TRBJ1-1|13
CASSFKGHGGAFF
TGTGCCAGCAGTTTTAAGGGACACGGGGGAGCTTTCTTT
>.|few|TRBV12-3/TRBV12-4|TRBJ1-2|15
CASSLGAGYNVGYTF
TGTGCCAGCAGTTTAGGGGCAGGGTATAACGTAGGCTACACCTTC
>TRBD2|few|TRBV12-3/TRBV12-4|TRBJ2-1|16
CASSSPTSGTYNEQFF
TGTGCCAGCAGTTCTCCAACTAGCGGGACCTACAATGAGCAGTTCTTC
>TRBD1|few|TRBV19|TRBJ1-5|15
CASSIGTGENQPQHF
TGTGCCAGTAGTATCGGGACAGGGGAAAATCAGCCCCAGCATTTT
>TRBD1|few|TRBV6-1|TRBJ2-7|13
CASSETGNYEQYF
TGTGCCAGCAGCGAGACAGGGAACTACGAGCAGTACTTC
>.|.|TRBV7-2|TRBJ2-2|17
CASTRLAALGSAGELFF
TGTGCCAGCACCCGGCTAGCCGCCCTTGGGAGCGCCGGGGAGCTGTTTTTT
>TRBD1|.|TRBV4-1|TRBJ2-7|13
CASSQMTGNEQYF
TGCGCCAGCAGCCAAATGACAGGGAACGAGCAGTACTTC
>TRBD2|few|TRBV7-3|TRBJ2-7|13
CASSDSGRGEQYF
TGTGCCAGCAGCGATAGCGGGAGAGGCGAGCAGTACTTC
>TRBD2|few|TRBV5-1|TRBJ2-5|16
CASSFSGSATQETQYF
TGCGCCAGCAGCTTTAGCGGGTCCGCCACACAAGAGACCCAGTACTTC
>.|.|TRBV7-9|TRBJ2-7|17
CASSPIRQGQRVYEQYF
TGTGCCAGCAGCCCCATTAGACAGGGACAGCGGGTCTACGAGCAGTACTTC
>.|.|TRBV20-1|TRBJ1-5|16
CSAKGSGSKGNQPQHF
TGCAGTGCCAAAGGCAGCGGCAGCAAGGGGAATCAGCCCCAGCATTTT
>.|few|TRBV20-1|TRBJ1-5|13
CSASDTRNQPQHF
TGCAGTGCTAGTGACACCCGCAATCAGCCCCAGCATTTT
>TRBD2|.|TRBV6-5|TRBJ2-1|17
CASSYSQTSGRYNEQFF
TGTGCCAGCAGTTACTCCCAGACTAGCGGGCGCTACAATGAGCAGTTCTTC
>.|few|TRBV7-9|TRBJ1-6|14
CASSFGTLDSPLHF
TGTGCCAGCAGCTTCGGGACACTGGATTCACCCCTCCACTTT
>TRBD1|few|TRBV27|TRBJ1-5|12
CASGQGVQPQHF
TGTGCCAGCGGACAGGGGGTCCAGCCCCAGCATTTT
>.|.|TRBV7-3|TRBJ2-1|15
CASRAQGSSYNEQFF
TGTGCCAGCAGAGCACAGGGCAGCTCCTACAATGAGCAGTTCTTC
>TRBD2|.|TRBV29-1|TRBJ2-3|16
CSVVGWASGSTDTQYF
TGCAGCGTTGTAGGGTGGGCTAGCGGATCCACAGATACGCAGTATTTT
>.|.|TRBV12-3/TRBV12-4|TRBJ1-5|13
CASSFRNDQPQHF
TGTGCCAGCAGTTTTCGTAACGATCAGCCCCAGCATTTT
>.|many|TRBV12-3/TRBV12-4|TRBJ2-7|14
CASSLDSGVHEQYF
TGTGCCAGCAGTTTAGACTCAGGGGTTCACGAGCAGTACTTC
>.|few|TRBV6-1|TRBJ2-1|14
CASSENGVYNEQFF
TGTGCCAGCAGTGAAAACGGAGTCTACAATGAGCAGTTCTTC
>.|.|TRBV13|TRBJ1-1|16
CASSSDLSGSNTEAFF
TGTGCCAGCAGCTCCGATTTGTCGGGATCGAACACTGAAGCTTTCTTT
>.|few|TRBV11-2|TRBJ1-4|12
CASGGIKEKLFF
TGTGCCAGCGGGGGGATAAAAGAAAAACTGTTTTTT
>TRBD1|.|TRBV5-6|TRBJ1-2|17
CASSLGGQGARNYGYTF
TGTGCCAGCAGCTTGGGAGGACAGGGGGCGCGAAACTATGGCTACACCTTC
>.|.|TRBV21-1|TRBJ2-5|16
CASSKAFLAGQETQYF
TGTGCCAGCAGCAAAGCGTTCCTAGCGGGACAAGAGACCCAGTACTTC
>.|.|TRBV27|TRBJ1-1|14
CASSSQGRHTEAFF
TGTGCCAGCAGCTCTCAGGGACGGCACACTGAAGCTTTCTTT
>TRBD2|.|TRBV6-2/TRBV6-3|TRBJ2-7|15
CASGRQRGPLTGQYF
TGTGCCAGCGGCAGACAGCGGGGGCCCCTCACGGGGCAGTACTTC
>TRBD2|.|TRBV10-3|TRBJ2-3|15
CAISSSGIRVDTQYF
TGTGCCATCAGCTCTAGCGGGATAAGGGTAGATACGCAGTATTTT
>TRBD1|many|TRBV10-3|TRBJ2-6|16
CAMTPGQGYGANVLTF
TGTGCCATGACTCCGGGACAGGGGTATGGGGCCAACGTCCTGACTTTC
>.|few|TRBV7-8|TRBJ1-1|17
CASSPGTYPGLGTEAFF
TGTGCCAGCAGCCCAGGGACTTACCCGGGGTTAGGCACTGAAGCTTTCTTT
>.|.|TRBV20-1|TRBJ2-3|16
CSARGETSPSTDTQYF
TGCAGTGCTAGAGGGGAGACTAGTCCTAGCACAGATACGCAGTATTTT
>.|.|TRBV9|TRBJ1-4|16
CASSVGGTPTNEKLFF
TGTGCCAGCAGCGTAGGGGGGACTCCAACTAATGAAAAACTGTTTTTT
>TRBD1|few|TRBV7-2|TRBJ2-5|13
CASGDRGQETQYF
TGTGCCAGCGGGGACAGGGGGCAAGAGACCCAGTACTTC
>TRBD1|.|TRBV5-1|TRBJ2-5|15
CASSFLTGGQETQYF
TGCGCCAGCAGCTTCCTGACAGGGGGCCAAGAGACCCAGTACTTC
>.|few|TRBV28|TRBJ1-4|15
CASSSLRGRSEKLFF
TGTGCCAGCAGCTCTCTCAGGGGACGTAGTGAAAAACTGTTTTTT
>.|many|TRBV12-3/TRBV12-4|TRBJ2-7|12
CASSPTGYEQYF
TGTGCCAGCAGCCCAACAGGATACGAGCAGTACTTC
>.|.|TRBV14|TRBJ2-1|15
CASSHLENPYNEQFF
TGTGCCAGCAGCCATTTAGAGAATCCCTACAATGAGCAGTTCTTC
>.|many|TRBV12-3/TRBV12-4|TRBJ1-3|14
CASSFSGAGNTIYF
TGTGCCAGCAGTTTTTCGGGGGCTGGAAACACCATATATTTT
>TRBD1|.|TRBV6-2/TRBV6-3|TRBJ1-2|13
CASSFDRDNGYTF
TGTGCCAGCAGCTTCGACAGGGATAATGGCTACACCTTC
>TRBD2|.|TRBV5-1|TRBJ2-1|16
CASSPPSGRAHNEQFF
TGCGCCAGCAGCCCCCCTAGCGGGAGGGCCCACAATGAGCAGTTCTTC
>.|.|TRBV2|TRBJ2-7|12
CASRNDIYEQYF
TGTGCCAGCAGGAATGACATCTACGAGCAGTACTTC
>.|.|TRBV3-1|TRBJ2-1|14
CASSPRPWDDEQFF
TGTGCCAGCAGCCCCAGACCATGGGATGATGAGCAGTTCTTC
>.|.|TRBV4-3|TRBJ2-1|12
CASSQDILGQFF
TGCGCCAGCAGCCAAGATATTCTAGGGCAGTTCTTC